These T cell receptor beta chains were read from a single sample in a study of a mutant IDH1 vaccine in newly diagnosed glioma. The table came from immunoSEQ multiplex PCR; TCRdb's copy has only in-frame clones and leaves some out. Counted here are roughly 64,000 clones, roughly 68% occurring once; the ten biggest clones make up 4.7%. No antigen has been identified for these receptors. Sequenced here: PBMCs, sampled from a glioma patient whose treatment included an IDH1 peptide vaccine. Every receptor here comes from a man in his fifties with glioma. Both conserved end residues are part of each CDR3. A D gene is named only where the DNA matches it firmly. Only part of the rows carry a size: once, few, many, or a class if the clone is expanded.

D gene: NA
V gene: TRBV4-1
J gene: TRBJ1-1
clone size: NA
CDR3 DNA: TGCGCCAGCAGCCAAGGGAAAGCCCCGGGTGAAGCTTTCTTT
CDR3 protein: CASSQGKAPGEAFF

D gene: TRBD1
V gene: TRBV2
J gene: TRBJ1-5
clone size: NA
CDR3 DNA: TGTGCCAGCAGGGGGACAGGGTTGTTTCAGCCCCAGCATTTT
CDR3 protein: CASRGTGLFQPQHF

D gene: NA
V gene: TRBV5-1
J gene: TRBJ1-4
clone size: NA
CDR3 DNA: TGCGCCAGCAGCTTGGCGGGAGAGCTTAATGAAAAACTGTTTTTT
CDR3 protein: CASSLAGELNEKLFF

D gene: NA
V gene: TRBV4-3
J gene: TRBJ1-4
clone size: NA
CDR3 DNA: TGCGCCAGCAGCCAAGATGGGGAAAAACTGTTTTTT
CDR3 protein: CASSQDGEKLFF

D gene: TRBD2
V gene: TRBV30
J gene: TRBJ2-5
clone size: NA
CDR3 DNA: TGTGCCTGGAGTGGAAAGCGGGGGGGAGGAGAGACCCAGTACTTC
CDR3 protein: CAWSGKRGGGETQYF

D gene: NA
V gene: TRBV29-1
J gene: TRBJ1-2
clone size: NA
CDR3 DNA: TGCAGCTTTCGGGACGATCCTCGCTATGGCTACACCTTC
CDR3 protein: CSFRDDPRYGYTF

D gene: NA
V gene: TRBV7-2
J gene: TRBJ2-7
clone size: few
CDR3 DNA: TGTGCCAGCAGCTTAGGACACACTATTTGGCTAGGGCAGTACTTC
CDR3 protein: CASSLGHTIWLGQYF

D gene: NA
V gene: TRBV27
J gene: TRBJ1-2
clone size: NA
CDR3 DNA: TGTGCCAGCAGTTTAAAAGGGTCCTATGGCTACACCTTC
CDR3 protein: CASSLKGSYGYTF

D gene: NA
V gene: TRBV27
J gene: TRBJ1-5
clone size: few
CDR3 DNA: TGTGCCAGCGGTAGCAATCAGCCCCAGCATTTT
CDR3 protein: CASGSNQPQHF

D gene: NA
V gene: TRBV27
J gene: TRBJ2-5
clone size: NA
CDR3 DNA: TGTGCCAGCAGTTTAACGGGGAAAGAGACCCAGTACTTC
CDR3 protein: CASSLTGKETQYF

D gene: NA
V gene: TRBV30
J gene: TRBJ1-4
clone size: few
CDR3 DNA: TGTGCCTGGAGCAGTAATGAAAAACTGTTTTTT
CDR3 protein: CAWSSNEKLFF

D gene: NA
V gene: TRBV11-3
J gene: TRBJ1-5
clone size: NA
CDR3 DNA: TGTGCCAGCAGCGTCAAAAAAGGGGTCTTCTATAGCAATCAGCCCCAGCATTTT
CDR3 protein: CASSVKKGVFYSNQPQHF

D gene: NA
V gene: TRBV6-4
J gene: TRBJ1-5
clone size: few
CDR3 DNA: TGTGCCAGCAGTGCCGACAGAGCCCAGCCCCAGCATTTT
CDR3 protein: CASSADRAQPQHF

D gene: NA
V gene: TRBV29-1
J gene: TRBJ2-7
clone size: NA
CDR3 DNA: TGCAGCGTTGAAGGTGTTGGACTTTCGGGTCCCGGGAACACGGGCTACGAGCAGTACTTC
CDR3 protein: CSVEGVGLSGPGNTGYEQYF

D gene: NA
V gene: TRBV11-3
J gene: TRBJ1-1
clone size: NA
CDR3 DNA: TGTGCCAGCAGCTTCGGGAACACTGAAGCTTTCTTT
CDR3 protein: CASSFGNTEAFF

D gene: TRBD2
V gene: TRBV5-6
J gene: TRBJ2-3
clone size: NA
CDR3 DNA: TGTGCCAGCAGCGAGCGGGGGGATAGAGATACGCAGTATTTT
CDR3 protein: CASSERGDRDTQYF

D gene: TRBD1
V gene: TRBV19
J gene: TRBJ2-3
clone size: NA
CDR3 DNA: TGTGCCAGTAGTATTTTGGACAGGGGTGGAGATACGCAGTATTTT
CDR3 protein: CASSILDRGGDTQYF

D gene: NA
V gene: TRBV28
J gene: TRBJ2-7
clone size: NA
CDR3 DNA: TGTGCCAGCAGTTTATCGGCCGGGCCCTACGAGCAGTACTTC
CDR3 protein: CASSLSAGPYEQYF

D gene: NA
V gene: TRBV6-6
J gene: TRBJ1-2
clone size: NA
CDR3 DNA: TGTGCCAGCAGCTACACGGGGCAGGGAGGTGGCTATGGCTACACCTTC
CDR3 protein: CASSYTGQGGGYGYTF

D gene: NA
V gene: TRBV19
J gene: TRBJ2-7
clone size: few
CDR3 DNA: TGTGCCAGTAGTCCAGCTCGACTGTCCTCCTACGAGCAGTACTTC
CDR3 protein: CASSPARLSSYEQYF

D gene: NA
V gene: TRBV7-8
J gene: TRBJ1-2
clone size: NA
CDR3 DNA: TGTGCCAGCAGCTCGACGGGTTATGGCTACACCTTC
CDR3 protein: CASSSTGYGYTF

D gene: NA
V gene: TRBV5-4
J gene: TRBJ2-1
clone size: NA
CDR3 DNA: TGTGCCAGCAGCTTGCAGCTACCGAACTACAATGAGCAGTTCTTC
CDR3 protein: CASSLQLPNYNEQFF

D gene: NA
V gene: TRBV7-9
J gene: TRBJ2-3
clone size: NA
CDR3 DNA: TGTGCCAGCAGCTTGGGGGGGCACGGCACAGATACGCAGTATTTT
CDR3 protein: CASSLGGHGTDTQYF

D gene: NA
V gene: TRBV28
J gene: TRBJ1-2
clone size: few
CDR3 DNA: TGTGCCAGCAGTTTAGTTTCACAGGGATGGAATGGCTACACCTTC
CDR3 protein: CASSLVSQGWNGYTF

D gene: NA
V gene: TRBV5-1
J gene: TRBJ2-6
clone size: NA
CDR3 DNA: TGCGCCAGCAGCTTGGTCCGGGGTTCTGGGGCCAACGTCCTGACTTTC
CDR3 protein: CASSLVRGSGANVLTF

D gene: TRBD1
V gene: TRBV5-4
J gene: TRBJ1-3
clone size: NA
CDR3 DNA: TGTGCCAGCAGCTTCGGGACAGGGGGCTCGTCTGGAAACACCATATATTTT
CDR3 protein: CASSFGTGGSSGNTIYF

D gene: NA
V gene: TRBV29-1
J gene: TRBJ2-5
clone size: NA
CDR3 DNA: TGCAGCGTCTCCCGCCGGGTTTCGGGGGAGACCCAGTACTTC
CDR3 protein: CSVSRRVSGETQYF

D gene: NA
V gene: TRBV4-3
J gene: TRBJ1-1
clone size: once
CDR3 DNA: TGCGCCAGCAGCCAAGATCCAGTCGGGAACACTGAAGCTTTCTTT
CDR3 protein: CASSQDPVGNTEAFF

D gene: NA
V gene: TRBV9
J gene: TRBJ2-5
clone size: NA
CDR3 DNA: TGTGCCAGCAGCGTAGGGCCAGGTGAGGAGACCCAGTACTTC
CDR3 protein: CASSVGPGEETQYF

D gene: NA
V gene: TRBV20-1
J gene: TRBJ2-1
clone size: NA
CDR3 DNA: TGCAGTTCGCGAGGTGACAATGAGCAGTTCTTC
CDR3 protein: CSSRGDNEQFF

D gene: NA
V gene: TRBV18
J gene: TRBJ2-7
clone size: NA
CDR3 DNA: TGTGCCAGCTCACCGAGGGACGTCGACGAGCAGTACTTC
CDR3 protein: CASSPRDVDEQYF

D gene: NA
V gene: TRBV6-5
J gene: TRBJ2-3
clone size: NA
CDR3 DNA: TGTGCCAGCAGTTACCGGTGGTCAAACACAGATACGCAGTATTTT
CDR3 protein: CASSYRWSNTDTQYF

D gene: NA
V gene: TRBV7-2
J gene: TRBJ2-7
clone size: NA
CDR3 DNA: TGTGCCAGCAGCTGGGGGGTGATATACGAGCAGTACTTC
CDR3 protein: CASSWGVIYEQYF

D gene: NA
V gene: TRBV7-2
J gene: TRBJ2-3
clone size: once
CDR3 DNA: TGTGCCAGCGGGGATACGCAGTATTTT
CDR3 protein: CASGDTQYF

D gene: NA
V gene: TRBV4-3
J gene: TRBJ1-4
clone size: NA
CDR3 DNA: TGCGCCAGCAGCCATCTTGGACATAATGAAAAACTGTTTTTT
CDR3 protein: CASSHLGHNEKLFF

D gene: NA
V gene: TRBV15
J gene: TRBJ2-1
clone size: NA
CDR3 DNA: TGTGCCACCAGCAGACAGGGAGGTAATGAGCAGTTCTTC
CDR3 protein: CATSRQGGNEQFF

D gene: NA
V gene: TRBV4-3
J gene: TRBJ1-5
clone size: NA
CDR3 DNA: TGCGCCAGCAGCCAAACGGACGGTCAGCCCCAGCATTTT
CDR3 protein: CASSQTDGQPQHF